A single sample gave rise to the 2 T cell receptor beta chains below, sequenced in a study of blood T cell repertoires in COVID-19. Measured with immunoSEQ multiplex PCR; TCRdb has only the in-frame clones, and not every one. This repertoire shows hundreds of thousands of clones, roughly 86% found once; its top ten account for more than 2%. Sequencing was performed on PBMCs or T cells enriched from blood (not recorded which). These receptors were collected from a woman between 40 and 50 years old with acute COVID-19.

The chain joins TRBV30 to TRBJ1-3; D possibly corresponds to TRBD1 (5 bases). CDR3 length: 13 residues. Trimming stripped 2 bases from V and 4 bases from J, with 9 bases between. Germline assignment: CDR1 GTSNPN and CDR2 SVGIG (reference sequence). CDR3 region: CAWSSGGGNTIYF. The CDR3 DNA is TGTGCCTGGAGTTCTGGGGGGGGAAACACCATATATTTT.

The chain employs TRBV10-3 and TRBJ2-7; 7 bases match TRBD2. V lost 3 bases to trimming and J lost 2 bases; unmatched junction nucleotides: 4. The V gene's germline CDR1 is ENHRY and CDR2 SYGVKD. The CDR3 sequence is 14 residues long. CDR3 nucleotides: TGTGCCATCAGTGACAGCGGGATCGCCTACGAGCAGTACTTC. Translation gives CAISDSGIAYEQYF.